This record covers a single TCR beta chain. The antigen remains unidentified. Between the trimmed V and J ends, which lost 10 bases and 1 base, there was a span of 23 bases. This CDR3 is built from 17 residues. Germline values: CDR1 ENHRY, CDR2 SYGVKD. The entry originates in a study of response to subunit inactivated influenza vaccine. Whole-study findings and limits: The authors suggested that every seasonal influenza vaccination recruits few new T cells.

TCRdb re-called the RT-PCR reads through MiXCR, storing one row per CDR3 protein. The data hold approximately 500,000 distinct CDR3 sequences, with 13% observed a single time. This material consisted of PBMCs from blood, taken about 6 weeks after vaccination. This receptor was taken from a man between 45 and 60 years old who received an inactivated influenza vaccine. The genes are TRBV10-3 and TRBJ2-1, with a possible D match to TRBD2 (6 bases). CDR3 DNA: TGTGCCACCAAGATCCCCGAGGAGGGAAGTTCCTACAATGAGCAGTTCTTC. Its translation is CATKIPEEGSSYNEQFF.